The present T cell receptor beta chain was sequenced within a study of T cell repertoires in cytomegalovirus infection (dated by TCRdb to the late 2010s). As for the study more broadly: Donor HLA type was relevant to the analysis, as public TCR beta signatures indicated carriage of CMV infection together with the matching HLA type. Findings and caveats that apply to the study as a whole: Cumulative frequency of public TCR beta family members discriminated carriers of CMV infection plus the relevant HLA type in this cohort and an independent roughly 350-donor cohort. The ex vivo response was dominated by HLA-C-restricted CMV-specific TCR beta clonotypes, and the single most frequent clonotype in two of eight donors was supplied by these HLA-C-restricted clonotypes.

The reads were generated on an Illumina HiSeq 1500. The raw public reads went through TCRdb reprocessing: fastp at Q25, MiXCR clone calling, in-frame beta chains kept. Each CDR3 protein gets just one entry, which takes the most common genes and DNA from the rows behind it. This sample is represented by more than 150,000 distinct CDR3 sequences; roughly a fifth of them were singletons. Around 3.2% of the sample rests with the top ten. In regard to this clonotype: Its specific antigen is unknown. It has no much larger one-base neighbor in the sample; base qualities were not kept.

The V end loses 6 bases and the J end loses 5 bases, and a stretch of 21 bases separates them. The CDR3 measures 16 amino acids from cysteine to phenylalanine. The entry retains the CDR3 DNA only, 48 bases that are in frame from base 1. Sequences MNHNS (CDR1) and SASEGT (CDR2) are obtained from the germline V gene. The rearrangement combines TRBV6-1 with TRBJ2-3, with a tentative D call of TRBD1 or TRBD2, each matching 5 bases. Source material: PBMCs. This TCR derives from a human donor in good health (CMV status not recorded). Some clones in this sample may be carry-over from other donors' samples. The CDR3 region reads CASSPAIGTRIDTQYF. The nucleotides read TGTGCCAGCAGCCCCGCAATAGGGACGAGGATAGATACGCAGTATTTT.